This T cell receptor (beta chain) emerged from a study of response to subunit inactivated influenza vaccine. Study-wide results and caveats: Authors suggested each seasonal flu vaccination may recruit only limited numbers of new T cells.

In this sample, this clonotype turned up a few times. Its antigen is currently unknown. TCRdb passed the RT-PCR reads through MiXCR, listing each CDR3 protein once. The sample includes about 480,000 distinct CDR3 sequences, around 25% of them seen just once. This TCR was sampled from a man aged 45-65 years who received an inactivated influenza vaccine. The specimen comprised CD4+ T cells sorted from PBMCs, sampled around 5 days after vaccination.

DNA of the CDR3: TGCAGTGCTAAGGACAATGAGCAGTTCTTC. This codes for CSAKDNEQFF. The rearrangement uses TRBV20-1 and TRBJ2-1; D not certain. Trimming shortened V by 4 bases and J by 5 bases, and 3 bases separated the two germline ends. This CDR3 has 10 amino acids. Germline CDR1 and CDR2: DFQATT and SNEGSKA (reference sequence).